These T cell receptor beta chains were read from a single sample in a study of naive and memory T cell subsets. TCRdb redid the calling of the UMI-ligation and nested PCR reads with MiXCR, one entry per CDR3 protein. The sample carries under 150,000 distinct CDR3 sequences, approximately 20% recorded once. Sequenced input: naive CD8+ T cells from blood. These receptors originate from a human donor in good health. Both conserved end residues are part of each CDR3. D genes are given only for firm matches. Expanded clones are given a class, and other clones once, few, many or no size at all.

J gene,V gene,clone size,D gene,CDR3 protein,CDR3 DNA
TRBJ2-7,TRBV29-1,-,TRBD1,CSVEDWSGTGGYEQYF,TGCAGCGTTGAAGATTGGTCGGGGACAGGGGGTTACGAGCAGTACTTC
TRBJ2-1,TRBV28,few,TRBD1,CASSPDRGFDEQFF,TGTGCCAGCAGTCCGGACAGGGGGTTCGATGAGCAGTTCTTC
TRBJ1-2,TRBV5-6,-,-,CASSLEWGWNYGYTF,TGTGCCAGCAGCTTGGAGTGGGGATGGAACTATGGCTACACCTTC
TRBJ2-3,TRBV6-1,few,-,CASSWGNTDTQYF,TGTGCCAGTAGCTGGGGCAACACAGATACGCAGTATTTT
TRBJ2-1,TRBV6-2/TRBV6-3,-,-,CASSYFSYNEQFF,TGTGCCAGCAGTTATTTCAGTTACAATGAGCAGTTCTTC
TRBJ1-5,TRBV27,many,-,CASSFRNQPQHF,TGTGCCAGCAGTTTTCGGAATCAGCCCCAGCATTTT
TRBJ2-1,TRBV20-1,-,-,CSARAPELVWGEQFF,TGCAGTGCTAGAGCCCCCGAATTAGTGTGGGGCGAGCAGTTCTTC
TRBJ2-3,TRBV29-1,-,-,CSVAGVSAADTQYF,TGCAGCGTTGCAGGAGTTTCGGCTGCAGATACGCAGTATTTT
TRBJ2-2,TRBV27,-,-,CASRRGGELFF,TGTGCCAGCAGACGAGGCGGGGAGCTGTTTTTT
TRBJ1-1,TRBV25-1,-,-,CASRVASGHTEAFF,TGTGCCAGCAGGGTTGCCTCAGGGCACACTGAAGCTTTCTTT
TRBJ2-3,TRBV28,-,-,CASRGGGTDTQYF,TGTGCCAGCAGAGGAGGGGGCACAGATACGCAGTATTTT
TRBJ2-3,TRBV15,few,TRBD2,CATSTRLAGSTDTQYF,TGTGCCACCAGCACCAGACTAGCGGGATCGACAGATACGCAGTATTTT
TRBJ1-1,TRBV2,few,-,CASATENTEAFF,TGTGCCAGCGCGACTGAAAACACTGAAGCTTTCTTT
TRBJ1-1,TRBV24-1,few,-,CATREKSEAFF,TGTGCCACACGTGAAAAATCTGAAGCTTTCTTT
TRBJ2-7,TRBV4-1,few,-,CASSPPGDQSSYEQYF,TGCGCCAGCAGCCCCCCCGGGGACCAGAGCTCCTACGAGCAGTACTTC
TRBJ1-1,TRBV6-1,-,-,CASSPRGALIGEAFF,TGTGCCAGCAGCCCGCGGGGGGCCCTTATCGGTGAAGCTTTCTTT
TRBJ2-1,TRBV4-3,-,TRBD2,CASSQASGRGNEQFF,TGCGCCAGCAGCCAAGCTAGCGGGAGGGGCAATGAGCAGTTCTTC
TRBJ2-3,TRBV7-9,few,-,CASSPPMSDTQYF,TGTGCCAGCAGCCCCCCCATGTCGGATACGCAGTATTTT
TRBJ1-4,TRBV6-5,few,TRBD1,CASRATGNNEKLFF,TGTGCCAGCAGGGCGACAGGGAATAATGAAAAACTGTTTTTT
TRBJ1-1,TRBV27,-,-,CASSPLGGGTEAFF,TGTGCCAGCAGTCCGCTGGGGGGAGGCACTGAAGCTTTCTTT
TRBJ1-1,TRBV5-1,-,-,CASSFYGVEMNTEAFF,TGCGCCAGCAGCTTTTATGGGGTGGAAATGAACACTGAAGCTTTCTTT
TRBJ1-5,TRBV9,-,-,CASGGGLQPQHF,TGTGCCAGCGGGGGGGGGCTTCAGCCCCAGCATTTT
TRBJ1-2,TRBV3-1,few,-,CASSPDVRGPIYGYTF,TGTGCCAGCAGCCCGGATGTCAGGGGCCCTATCTATGGCTACACCTTC
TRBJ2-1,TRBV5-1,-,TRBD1,CASSLGSGTGSGYEQFF,TGCGCCAGCAGCTTGGGATCAGGGACAGGGTCCGGGTATGAGCAGTTCTTC
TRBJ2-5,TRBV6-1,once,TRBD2,CASSGLAGVIETQYF,TGTGCCAGCAGTGGACTAGCGGGAGTAATAGAGACCCAGTACTTC
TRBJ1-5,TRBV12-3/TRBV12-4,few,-,CASSFLGGFNQPQHF,TGTGCCAGCAGTTTTTTGGGGGGCTTTAATCAGCCCCAGCATTTT
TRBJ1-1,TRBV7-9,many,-,CASSQEEGLFMNTEAFF,TGTGCCAGCAGCCAAGAGGAGGGTCTCTTCATGAACACTGAAGCTTTCTTT
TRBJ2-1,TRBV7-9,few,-,CASSYDSYNEQFF,TGTGCCAGCAGCTATGACTCCTACAATGAGCAGTTCTTC
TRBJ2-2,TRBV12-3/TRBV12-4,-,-,CASSWGGNTGELFF,TGTGCCAGCAGTTGGGGCGGGAACACCGGGGAGCTGTTTTTT
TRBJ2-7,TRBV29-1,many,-,CSVEVRGEQYF,TGCAGCGTTGAAGTGCGGGGCGAGCAGTACTTC
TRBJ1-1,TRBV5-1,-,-,CASSVDGDNTEAFF,TGCGCCAGCAGCGTCGACGGAGATAACACTGAAGCTTTCTTT
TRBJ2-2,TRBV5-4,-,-,CASIAQNTGELFF,TGTGCCAGCATAGCGCAGAACACCGGGGAGCTGTTTTTT
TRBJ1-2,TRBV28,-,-,CASSHFRKGGVRDGYTF,TGTGCCAGCAGTCACTTCAGGAAGGGAGGAGTGAGAGATGGCTACACCTTC
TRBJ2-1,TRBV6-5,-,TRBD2,CASRPEAGGPVNEQFF,TGTGCCAGCAGGCCAGAAGCGGGAGGGCCGGTCAATGAGCAGTTCTTC
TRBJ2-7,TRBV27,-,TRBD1,CASSLLSGTGGYEQYF,TGTGCCAGCAGTTTACTCTCCGGGACAGGGGGCTACGAGCAGTACTTC
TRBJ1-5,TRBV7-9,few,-,CASSPTNQPQHF,TGTGCCAGCAGCCCTACCAATCAGCCCCAGCATTTT
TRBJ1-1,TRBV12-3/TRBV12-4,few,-,CASSLAPGNTEAFF,TGTGCCAGCAGTTTAGCTCCGGGGAACACTGAAGCTTTCTTT
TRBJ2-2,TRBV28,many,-,CASSLGAGELFF,TGTGCCAGCAGTTTAGGGGCCGGGGAGCTGTTTTTT
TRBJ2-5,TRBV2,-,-,CASSDGFEETQYF,TGTGCCAGCAGTGATGGGTTCGAGGAGACCCAGTACTTC
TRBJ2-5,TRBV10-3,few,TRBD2,CAISEAGTSGEETQYF,TGTGCCATCAGTGAGGCTGGGACTAGCGGTGAGGAGACCCAGTACTTC
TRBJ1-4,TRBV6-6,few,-,CASSSLQATNEKLFF,TGTGCCAGCAGTTCCCTACAGGCAACTAATGAAAAACTGTTTTTT
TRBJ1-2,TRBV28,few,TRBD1,CASSLSGRGYGYTF,TGTGCCAGCAGTTTAAGCGGCAGGGGGTATGGCTACACCTTC
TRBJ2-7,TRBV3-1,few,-,CASSQDPGSPYEQYF,TGTGCCAGCAGCCAAGATCCAGGGAGTCCCTACGAGCAGTACTTC
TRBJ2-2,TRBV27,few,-,CASSFLGETGELFF,TGTGCCAGCAGTTTTTTGGGGGAGACCGGGGAGCTGTTTTTT
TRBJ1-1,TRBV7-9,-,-,CASSLPDGDLEAFF,TGTGCCAGCAGCTTACCCGACGGAGATCTTGAAGCTTTCTTT
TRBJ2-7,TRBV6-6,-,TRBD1,CASSTSGTDSYEQYF,TGTGCCAGCAGTACGTCCGGGACAGACTCCTACGAGCAGTACTTC